A selection of T cell receptor beta chains follows, all from one sample in a study of response to subunit inactivated influenza vaccine. TCRdb re-analysed the RT-PCR reads in MiXCR, keeping a single row per CDR3 protein. In the table there are 530,000 or so distinct CDR3 sequences, approximately 10% of which are singletons. This specimen was PBMCs from blood, taken on the day of vaccination. These receptors all come from a middle-aged man who received an inactivated influenza vaccine. CDR3s include the opening cysteine and the closing phenylalanine or tryptophan. The D gene is left open where the match is weak. Size is stated for part of the rows, as once, few or many counts, or as a class when the clone is expanded.

D gene: TRBD2
J gene: TRBJ2-1
clone size: .
V gene: TRBV29-1
CDR3 DNA: TGCAGCGTTGAAGGGGGGGGCAATGAGCAGTTCTTC
CDR3 protein: CSVEGGGNEQFF

D gene: .
J gene: TRBJ2-7
clone size: .
V gene: TRBV6-2/TRBV6-3
CDR3 DNA: TGTGCCAGCAGTCAACTAACCGGGACCTACGAGCAGTACTTC
CDR3 protein: CASSQLTGTYEQYF

D gene: .
J gene: TRBJ2-1
clone size: few
V gene: TRBV5-5
CDR3 DNA: TGTGCCAGCAGCTTGGCCTACTCGGAGAATGAGCAGTTCTTC
CDR3 protein: CASSLAYSENEQFF

D gene: TRBD2
J gene: TRBJ2-7
clone size: few
V gene: TRBV14
CDR3 DNA: TGTGCCAGCAGCCGAGTACTAGCGGGAAACTACGAGCAGTACTTC
CDR3 protein: CASSRVLAGNYEQYF

D gene: .
J gene: TRBJ1-1
clone size: many
V gene: TRBV27
CDR3 DNA: TGTGCCAGCAGTCCCGGGACCGTGGTGAACACTGAAGCTTTCTTT
CDR3 protein: CASSPGTVVNTEAFF

D gene: .
J gene: TRBJ2-1
clone size: few
V gene: TRBV11-3
CDR3 DNA: TGTGCCAGCAGCTTCGAAGGGCAGGATGAGCAGTTCTTC
CDR3 protein: CASSFEGQDEQFF

D gene: TRBD2
J gene: TRBJ2-7
clone size: few
V gene: TRBV28
CDR3 DNA: TGTGCCAGCAGGCCTAGCGGGGCGGGCGTGAACGAGCAGTACTTC
CDR3 protein: CASRPSGAGVNEQYF

D gene: TRBD1
J gene: TRBJ1-6
clone size: few
V gene: TRBV29-1
CDR3 DNA: TGCAGCGTCGGGACAGGGTTTAATAATTCACCCCTCCACTTT
CDR3 protein: CSVGTGFNNSPLHF

D gene: .
J gene: TRBJ2-7
clone size: few
V gene: TRBV20-1
CDR3 DNA: TGCAGTGCTAGTCTGGGACACAGCACCTACGAGCAGTACTTC
CDR3 protein: CSASLGHSTYEQYF

D gene: .
J gene: TRBJ1-4
clone size: few
V gene: TRBV6-1
CDR3 DNA: TGTGCCAGCAGGTTGTTGACAGGCGCAACTAATGAAAAACTGTTTTTT
CDR3 protein: CASRLLTGATNEKLFF

D gene: .
J gene: TRBJ1-1
clone size: .
V gene: TRBV12-3/TRBV12-4
CDR3 DNA: TGTGCCAGCAAAGAGGTGGTCAGGTCGAACACTGAAGCTTTCTTT
CDR3 protein: CASKEVVRSNTEAFF

D gene: .
J gene: TRBJ2-1
clone size: many
V gene: TRBV6-5
CDR3 DNA: TGTGCCAGCAGTTACATTAGCGCCCCGTACAATGAGCAGTTCTTC
CDR3 protein: CASSYISAPYNEQFF

D gene: .
J gene: TRBJ2-5
clone size: few
V gene: TRBV10-3
CDR3 DNA: TGTGCCATCAGTGAGTCTCCAGGAGAGACCCAGTACTTC
CDR3 protein: CAISESPGETQYF

D gene: .
J gene: TRBJ2-7
clone size: .
V gene: TRBV4-3
CDR3 DNA: TGCGCCAGCAGCCATGCCGTGGGGACCCGATCCTACGAGCAGTACTTC
CDR3 protein: CASSHAVGTRSYEQYF

D gene: .
J gene: TRBJ2-3
clone size: many
V gene: TRBV10-3
CDR3 DNA: TGTGCCATCGGGGGGCAGAACACAAAGGACGGTACGCAGTATTTT
CDR3 protein: CAIGGQNTKDGTQYF

D gene: .
J gene: TRBJ2-1
clone size: few
V gene: TRBV7-3
CDR3 DNA: TGTGCCAGCAGCCCAGGGTCTGTCAATGAGCAGTTCTTC
CDR3 protein: CASSPGSVNEQFF

D gene: TRBD1
J gene: TRBJ2-3
clone size: .
V gene: TRBV30
CDR3 DNA: TGTGCCTGGAAGGACAGGACAAGCACAGATACGCAGTATTTT
CDR3 protein: CAWKDRTSTDTQYF

D gene: .
J gene: TRBJ1-1
clone size: .
V gene: TRBV20-1
CDR3 DNA: TGCAGTGCTAGGGACTACAGGAACACTGAAGCTTTCTTT
CDR3 protein: CSARDYRNTEAFF

D gene: .
J gene: TRBJ2-1
clone size: .
V gene: TRBV29-1
CDR3 DNA: TGCAGCGTCTTAAGCGAGAGCTCCTACAATGAGCAGTTCTTC
CDR3 protein: CSVLSESSYNEQFF

D gene: .
J gene: TRBJ2-7
clone size: many
V gene: TRBV4-2
CDR3 DNA: TGTGCCAGCAGCCAAGAAAGTGCCTACGAGCAGTACTTC
CDR3 protein: CASSQESAYEQYF

D gene: .
J gene: TRBJ1-5
clone size: few
V gene: TRBV20-1
CDR3 DNA: TGCAGTGCTAGAGTGAAAGATAGCAATCAGCCCCAGCATTTT
CDR3 protein: CSARVKDSNQPQHF

D gene: TRBD2
J gene: TRBJ2-2
clone size: many
V gene: TRBV12-3/TRBV12-4
CDR3 DNA: TGTGCCAGCAGTAGAAAAGGACTAGCCGCCGGGGAGCTGTTTTTT
CDR3 protein: CASSRKGLAAGELFF

D gene: TRBD2
J gene: TRBJ2-2
clone size: few
V gene: TRBV20-1
CDR3 DNA: TGCAGTGCGGGAATAGCGGGGGGGCGAGAGCTGTTTTTT
CDR3 protein: CSAGIAGGRELFF

D gene: TRBD1
J gene: TRBJ1-2
clone size: many
V gene: TRBV7-2
CDR3 DNA: TGTGCCAGCAGCTACAAGGCAGGGGGGAACTATGGCTACACCTTC
CDR3 protein: CASSYKAGGNYGYTF

D gene: TRBD2
J gene: TRBJ2-7
clone size: many
V gene: TRBV5-1
CDR3 DNA: TGCGCCAGCAGCTTGCATGGGGAGGGCCTCCCCTACGAGCAGTACTTC
CDR3 protein: CASSLHGEGLPYEQYF

D gene: TRBD2
J gene: TRBJ2-7
clone size: .
V gene: TRBV29-1
CDR3 DNA: TGCAGCGTTGGGGGGGGTTTGAACCTCTACGAGCAGTACTTC
CDR3 protein: CSVGGGLNLYEQYF

D gene: TRBD2
J gene: TRBJ2-5
clone size: few
V gene: TRBV3-1
CDR3 DNA: TGTGCCAGCAGCCAAGGGGGGGGGTTTTTGCTCGGGGAGACCCAGTACTTC
CDR3 protein: CASSQGGGFLLGETQYF

D gene: .
J gene: TRBJ2-7
clone size: .
V gene: TRBV10-3
CDR3 DNA: TGTGCCATCAGTGAGTCGAACGGCAGGGGCTACGAGCAGTACTTC
CDR3 protein: CAISESNGRGYEQYF

D gene: TRBD1
J gene: TRBJ1-1
clone size: few
V gene: TRBV20-1
CDR3 DNA: TGCAGTGCTAAAACACGACTGACAGGGTTGAACACTGAAGCTTTCTTT
CDR3 protein: CSAKTRLTGLNTEAFF

D gene: TRBD1
J gene: TRBJ1-6
clone size: few
V gene: TRBV20-1
CDR3 DNA: TGCAGTGCTAGAGACCAAACAGGGGTAAATTCACCCCTCCACTTT
CDR3 protein: CSARDQTGVNSPLHF

D gene: TRBD1
J gene: TRBJ1-6
clone size: .
V gene: TRBV6-4
CDR3 DNA: TGTGCCAGCAGTGGACAGGGGGGACCCAATTCACCCCTCCACTTT
CDR3 protein: CASSGQGGPNSPLHF

D gene: .
J gene: TRBJ2-5
clone size: .
V gene: TRBV29-1
CDR3 DNA: TGCAGCGTTGTCGGGGGGCTGAGAGAGACCCAGTACTTC
CDR3 protein: CSVVGGLRETQYF

D gene: .
J gene: TRBJ2-1
clone size: medium-sized
V gene: TRBV4-1
CDR3 DNA: TGCGCCAGCAGCCCAAGCGGTAGCTCCTACAATGAGCAGTTCTTC
CDR3 protein: CASSPSGSSYNEQFF

D gene: TRBD1
J gene: TRBJ2-1
clone size: few
V gene: TRBV20-1
CDR3 DNA: TGCAGTGCTAGGATCCGACAGGGCACAACCTACAATGAGCAGTTCTTC
CDR3 protein: CSARIRQGTTYNEQFF

D gene: .
J gene: TRBJ2-7
clone size: .
V gene: TRBV12-3/TRBV12-4
CDR3 DNA: TGTGCCAGCAGTCGTCCCGTCTCTCCCTACGAGCAGTACTTC
CDR3 protein: CASSRPVSPYEQYF

D gene: .
J gene: TRBJ2-2
clone size: few
V gene: TRBV5-1
CDR3 DNA: TGCGCCAGCAGCTTGGATCAGTCGGGCTCCGGGGAGCTGTTTTTT
CDR3 protein: CASSLDQSGSGELFF

D gene: TRBD2
J gene: TRBJ2-3
clone size: few
V gene: TRBV20-1
CDR3 DNA: TGCAGTGCTAGAGGCCTAGCGGGGAGCACAGATACGCAGTATTTT
CDR3 protein: CSARGLAGSTDTQYF

D gene: .
J gene: TRBJ1-5
clone size: .
V gene: TRBV12-3/TRBV12-4
CDR3 DNA: TGTGCCAGCAGTTTAAGAAAAAACAATCAGCCCCAGCATTTT
CDR3 protein: CASSLRKNNQPQHF

D gene: TRBD2
J gene: TRBJ2-3
clone size: .
V gene: TRBV25-1
CDR3 DNA: TGTGCCAGCAGACAAACACTCTCCGGGACTAGCGGGATCACAGATACGCAGTATTTT
CDR3 protein: CASRQTLSGTSGITDTQYF

D gene: .
J gene: TRBJ2-7
clone size: .
V gene: TRBV15
CDR3 DNA: TGTGCCACCAGCAGAGAAAATACAGGGCCCTACGAGCAGTACTTC
CDR3 protein: CATSRENTGPYEQYF

D gene: .
J gene: TRBJ2-3
clone size: many
V gene: TRBV7-9
CDR3 DNA: TGTGCCAGCAGCCTCGCAACAGATACGCAGTATTTT
CDR3 protein: CASSLATDTQYF

D gene: TRBD1
J gene: TRBJ2-7
clone size: many
V gene: TRBV5-1
CDR3 DNA: TGCGCCAGCAGTTCCGGGACAGGGTCCTACGAGCAGTACTTC
CDR3 protein: CASSSGTGSYEQYF

D gene: .
J gene: TRBJ2-7
clone size: many
V gene: TRBV29-1
CDR3 DNA: TGCAGCGTTGAAGGGGGCACTGCTGTACCCTACGAGCAGTACTTC
CDR3 protein: CSVEGGTAVPYEQYF

D gene: .
J gene: TRBJ2-3
clone size: few
V gene: TRBV12-5
CDR3 DNA: TGTGCTAGTGGTTTAATCCGGGAGCGTAGCACAGATACGCAGTATTTT
CDR3 protein: CASGLIRERSTDTQYF

D gene: TRBD2
J gene: TRBJ2-1
clone size: .
V gene: TRBV28
CDR3 DNA: TGTGCCAGCCTAAATCTTCCGGGACTAGCGGGAGGGCCAAATGAGCAGTTCTTC
CDR3 protein: CASLNLPGLAGGPNEQFF

D gene: .
J gene: TRBJ2-3
clone size: .
V gene: TRBV11-2
CDR3 DNA: TGTGCCAGCAGCGGACAGAGAAACACAGATACGCAGTATTTT
CDR3 protein: CASSGQRNTDTQYF

D gene: .
J gene: TRBJ2-7
clone size: .
V gene: TRBV28
CDR3 DNA: TGTGCCAGCAGTTTATCCCGAAGGGCCTACGAGCAGTACTTC
CDR3 protein: CASSLSRRAYEQYF

D gene: .
J gene: TRBJ1-1
clone size: .
V gene: TRBV11-2
CDR3 DNA: TGTGCCAGCAGCGCGACCACGTATAACACTGAAGCTTTCTTT
CDR3 protein: CASSATTYNTEAFF

D gene: .
J gene: TRBJ2-5
clone size: .
V gene: TRBV6-2/TRBV6-3
CDR3 DNA: TGTGCCAGCAGTTACTCTACTTTGCGGGAGACCCAGTACTTC
CDR3 protein: CASSYSTLRETQYF

D gene: .
J gene: TRBJ2-2
clone size: few
V gene: TRBV5-1
CDR3 DNA: TGCGCCAGCAGCTCGAGACTGGCCCCGAACACCGGGGAGCTGTTTTTT
CDR3 protein: CASSSRLAPNTGELFF

D gene: TRBD2
J gene: TRBJ2-1
clone size: .
V gene: TRBV20-1
CDR3 DNA: TGCAGTGCGTTGCTAGCGGGAAAGGGCGATGAGCAGTTCTTC
CDR3 protein: CSALLAGKGDEQFF

D gene: .
J gene: TRBJ2-3
clone size: few
V gene: TRBV6-1
CDR3 DNA: TGTGCCAGCAGAAAGGGGGGCGGGTGGACAGATACGCAGTATTTT
CDR3 protein: CASRKGGGWTDTQYF